The TCR beta chain under discussion was sequenced for a study of control samples from healthy donors and cancer patients. This clone was seen once. The assay was immunoSEQ multiplex PCR, and TCRdb's table has in-frame clones only and misses some. This table holds 150,000 or so clones, about 94% found once. V shed 6 bases and J shed 9 bases, with 15 bases lying between them. The CDR3 extends over 14 amino acids. Germline assignment: CDR1 MNHEY and CDR2 SVGAGI. Sample: blood. The V gene is TRBV6-5, the J gene TRBJ1-6, with D maybe TRBD1 (5 bases). This sequence originates from a man aged 35 to 55 in good health. The CDR3 coding sequence is TGTGCCAGCAGCCCCACAGGAACTGGTTCACCCCTCCACTTT. As protein: CASSPTGTGSPLHF.